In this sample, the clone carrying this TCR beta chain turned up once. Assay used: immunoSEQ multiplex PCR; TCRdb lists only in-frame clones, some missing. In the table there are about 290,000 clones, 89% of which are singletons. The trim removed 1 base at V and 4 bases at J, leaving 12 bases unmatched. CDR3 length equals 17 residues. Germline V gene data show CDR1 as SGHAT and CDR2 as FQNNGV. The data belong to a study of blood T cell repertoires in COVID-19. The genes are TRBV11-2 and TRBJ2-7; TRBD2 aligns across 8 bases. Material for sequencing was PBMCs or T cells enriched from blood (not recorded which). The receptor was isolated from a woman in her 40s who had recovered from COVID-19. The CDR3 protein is CASSLGPGGAPPYEQYF. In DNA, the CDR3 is TGTGCCAGCAGCTTAGGACCCGGGGGGGCTCCCCCTTACGAGCAGTACTTC.